This TCR beta chain emerged from a study of a mutant IDH1 vaccine in newly diagnosed glioma. About the study: Treated individuals were around 60% male and roughly 40% female, averaging 40.4 years of age. Patients arrived already treated with radiotherapy, temozolomide, or both, most having had both.

Using immunoSEQ multiplex PCR, the repertoire was profiled, and TCRdb retains in-frame clones only, with some absent. The sample records around 99,000 clones, just under 80% being singletons. Indicated time point: baseline, week 1 (first vaccination visit). Treatment specified: pre-vaccination baseline after standard-of-care therapy. Study-wide findings and caveats: No link was apparently found between pseudoprogression and changes in top peripheral T cell clonotypes.

The CDR3 is 14 amino acids. CDR1 is SEHNR and CDR2 is FQNEAQ in the germline V gene (reference sequence). V lost 0 bases and J lost 3, with 5 bases in between. A remark on this clone: Its antigen is not known.

This receptor was identified in a man aged 40-49 years with glioma. This material consisted of PBMCs, taken from a glioma patient treated with radiotherapy, temozolomide or both. The chain combines TRBV7-9 with TRBJ1-4; no reliable D call. The CDR3 spells CASSLAGANEKLFF. The CDR3 bases are TGTGCCAGCAGCTTAGCTGGAGCTAATGAAAAACTGTTTTTT. The variable domain in full, completed from reference TRBV7-9 and TRBJ1-4, reads DTGVSQNPRHKITKRGQNVTFRCDPISEHNRLYWYRQTLGQGPEFLTYFQNEAQLEKSRLLSDRFSAERPKGSFSTLEIQRTEQGDSAMYLCASSLAGANEKLFFGSGTQLSVL.